This T cell receptor beta chain was sequenced during a study of OX40 agonist ivuxolimab in advanced cancers. As for this clone: Its antigen is unidentified.

V shed 0 bases and J shed 0 bases, with 7 bases lying between them. The germline V gene has CDR1 LGHNA and CDR2 YNFKEQ. This CDR3 is 15 amino acids long. TCRdb's table, derived via immunoSEQ multiplex PCR, lists solely in-frame clones and lacks some. The sample consists of about 12,000 clones, over 70% of them appearing once. Points from the study as a whole: CD8+ T cells averaged more expanded clones than CD4+.

The receptor's source is an adult with an advanced solid tumor such as melanoma, head and neck, liver or kidney cancer. The V gene is TRBV4-2, the J gene TRBJ2-3; D unresolved. This sample comprised CD4+ or CD8+ T cells sorted from blood, obtained in a trial of the OX40 agonist ivuxolimab. The CDR3, as DNA: TGTGCCAGCAGCCAAGATGAGACTAGCACAGATACGCAGTATTTT. Translated, it gives CASSQDETSTDTQYF.